This T cell receptor (beta chain) was recorded in a study of tumor-infiltrating lymphocytes in primary liver carcinoma. Across the study: Productive TCRbeta read yields ran from roughly 3.6 to 7.1 million per sample and were similar between tissues. Study findings and constraints: Tumor-adjacent and tumor-blood pairs shared less of their repertoires than tumor region pairs shared. Blood trailed tumors significantly in top-250-clone fraction (p = 0.039).

This clonotype has more than one count but fewer than ten. Its target is not known. TCR beta cDNA was reverse-transcribed from about 500 ng of total RNA. The reaction used a constant-region primer and ProtoScript II reverse transcriptase. Investigators got TCR beta libraries out of three nested multiplex PCR rounds, done with slightly modified ARM-PCR. The study ran its first two PCR rounds for nine to eleven cycles each, using TRBV1-TRBV30 forward primers and a C-beta reverse primer. TCRdb called the multiplex PCR reads again in MiXCR, with one record for every CDR3 protein. The sample lists roughly 86,000 distinct CDR3 sequences, 65% to 70% occurring once. CDR1 and CDR2 from the germline V gene are SGHRS and YFSETQ. V dropped 0 bases and J dropped 2; count of bases not matched to a gene: 8. The CDR3 sequence is 17 residues long. Bulk tissue was left unsorted, and RNA and DNA were co-extracted from 20-30 mg of it. Patients had primary liver carcinoma treated by surgical resection.

V and J are TRBV5-1 and TRBJ2-3; 8 bases are shared with TRBD2. The sequence came from a middle-aged man with primary liver carcinoma and hepatitis B virus infection. The sequenced sample was tumor-adjacent normal liver tissue. CDR3 residues: CASSLGFSGTFTDTQYF. CDR3 sequence (DNA): TGCGCCAGCAGCTTGGGTTTTAGCGGGACCTTCACAGATACGCAGTATTTT.